This T cell receptor beta chain stems from a study of breast tumors, draining lymph nodes, adjacent tissues. At least ten counts were recorded for this clonotype. The antigen is unknown. V shed 0 bases, J shed 9 bases, and the junction held 2 bases outside the gene matches. CDR3 length: 14 residues. Germline V gives CDR1 SGHRS, CDR2 YFSETQ. Samples came from axillary lymph nodes draining the breast cancer. TCRdb recomputed calls from the multiplex PCR reads with MiXCR, one row per CDR3 protein. The sample holds roughly 120,000 distinct CDR3 sequences, just under 20% seen once. Study conclusions and caveats: The data were judged consistent with most tumor T cells coming from lymph node and expanding in tumor. Luminal-like breast cancer showed significantly higher tumor–nontumor repertoire similarity than basal-like.

Specimen: axillary lymph node tissue. This clonotype originated in a female donor with breast cancer. Some clones in this sample may be carry-over from other donors' samples. This sequence joins TRBV5-1 and TRBJ2-1; 11 nucleotides match TRBD1. The CDR3 reads CASSLGGTGGEQFF. CDR3 DNA: TGCGCCAGCAGCTTGGGGGGGACAGGGGGTGAGCAGTTCTTC.